Here is one T cell receptor (beta chain) with its context. These data belong to a study of T cell repertoires in ileal Crohn's disease. The CDR3 runs to 15 residues. Germline V gene data show CDR1 as LNHNV and CDR2 as YYDKDF (reference sequence). The ends were cut back, 5 bases at V and 3 bases at J, with 14 bases in the middle. Assay used: immunoSEQ multiplex PCR; TCRdb lists only in-frame clones, some missing. Of roughly 9,600 clones listed, less than 85% are singletons. The sequenced sample was ileal tissue. This chain links TRBV15 with TRBJ2-4, with TRBD1 as a possible D gene (5 bases). This receptor was obtained from an adult with Crohn's disease. The CDR3 loop reads CATSLGQGNKNIQYF. DNA for the CDR3: TGTGCCACCAGCCTGGGGCAGGGCAACAAAAACATTCAGTACTTC.